This T cell receptor beta chain was identified in a study of siplizumab effects on memory and regulatory T cells. The study's findings and limits: The study found that siplizumab significantly reduced alloreactive sequences traceable to unstimulated CD4+ memory cells. Under siplizumab, an average roughly 70% of mappable alloreactive CD4+ clones were Treg-derived, compared with approximately 30% in controls. There appeared to be greater diversity in naive T cells than in memory cells, and naive T cells seemed major contributors to the alloresponse.

Comment on this clone: Its antigen is unidentified.

V lost 7 bases to trimming and J lost 6 bases; unmatched junction nucleotides: 8. The germline V gene has CDR1 MDHEN and CDR2 SYDVKM. There are 13 residues in the CDR3. Per sample, the assay covered 100,000 or so TCR templates. The assay was immunoSEQ multiplex PCR, and TCRdb's table has in-frame clones only and misses some. The sample yields over 80,000 clones, about 94% seen once. The chain employs TRBV28 and TRBJ2-7, with 8 bases that match TRBD1. The clonotype originates from a human donor in good health. Sequenced input: non-Treg CD4+ T cells sorted from blood. CDR3 sequence (DNA): TGTGCCAGCAAAGGGTGGACAGGGCCCGAGCAGTACTTC. Translation gives CASKGWTGPEQYF.